Each of the 16 T cell receptor beta chains below was sequenced from the same sample in a study of cytomegalovirus exposure and HLA in healthy donors. PCR primers comprised 60 Vbeta and 13 Jbeta primers. Here immunoSEQ multiplex PCR was the method, and the copy in TCRdb shows in-frame clones only, minus some. The repertoire holds roughly 66,000 clones, with 75% to 85% as singletons. Sequenced input: PBMCs. The source of these receptors is a man between 18 and 35 years old in good health and CMV-seropositive.

This chain connects TRBV30 to TRBJ2-7; a weak D match, TRBD2 (5 bases). Trimming removed 3 bases at V and 7 bases at J, with 13 bases between. This CDR3 region has 12 residues. The V gene's germline CDR1 is GTSNPN and CDR2 SVGIG (reference sequence). The CDR3 region is CAWSPQRREQYF. DNA of the CDR3: TGTGCCTGGAGCCCCCAGCGGCGGGAGCAGTACTTC.

The chain uses TRBV2 and TRBJ1-4; tentative D call: TRBD1 (6 bases). The CDR3 extends over 14 amino acids. Trimming removed 7 bases at V and 4 bases at J, with 13 bases between. Germline V gives CDR1 SNHLY, CDR2 FYNNEI. The CDR3 nucleotides are TGTGCCAGCACCCTGGGGGCCCATAATGAAAAACTGTTTTTT. It is translated as CASTLGAHNEKLFF.

The chain combines TRBV10-3 with TRBJ2-7; weak D call: TRBD1 (7 bases). V gave up 5 bases and J gave up 5 bases, with 16 bases separating them. The CDR3 length is 14 residues. Germline-derived CDR1 and CDR2 are ENHRY and SYGVKD. The CDR3, as DNA: TGTGCCATCAGTCCGGCAGGGGGGACGGACGAGCAGTACTTC. This encodes CAISPAGGTDEQYF.

This chain joins TRBV5-4 and TRBJ2-7, with D unresolved. V was cut by 2 bases and J by 3 bases, with 6 bases left in between. This CDR3 is 12 amino acids long. The germline V gene has CDR1 SGHNT and CDR2 YYREEE (reference sequence). The DNA of the CDR3 is TGTGCCAGCAGCTTTAATCTCTACGAGCAGTACTTC. As protein: CASSFNLYEQYF.

V usage is TRBV7-9 and J usage is TRBJ2-6; TRBD1 agrees at 8 bases. The germline CDR1 and CDR2 sequences are SEHNR and FQNEAQ (reference sequence). This CDR3 has 19 residues. The ends lost 3 bases at V and 0 bases at J; junction bases unmatched: 10. The CDR3 protein is CASSFWGTGRSSGANVLTF. The CDR3 region has the DNA TGTGCCAGCAGCTTTTGGGGGACAGGACGGTCCTCTGGGGCCAACGTCCTGACTTTC.

The chain employs TRBV2 and TRBJ2-7; D remains ambiguous. V was shortened by 6 bases and J by 6 bases, with 9 bases between the two germline ends. The CDR3 is made up of 11 amino acids. Germline values: CDR1 SNHLY, CDR2 FYNNEI. Written as DNA, the CDR3 is TGTGCCAGCAGGGCTCAATCCGAGCAGTACTTC. This translates into CASRAQSEQYF.

The chain has TRBV2 and TRBJ2-3; tentative D call: TRBD2 (6 bases). Trimming took 4 bases from V and 8 from J, leaving 22 bases between them. This CDR3 is built from 16 residues. In germline, CDR1 is SNHLY, CDR2 FYNNEI. CDR3 residues: CASSVMRDLRSGTQYF. CDR3 bases: TGTGCCAGCAGTGTAATGCGGGATCTGAGGTCTGGTACGCAGTATTTT.

The chain joins TRBV5-1 to TRBJ2-1; 9 bases match TRBD2. V trimming: 2 bases; J trimming: 9 bases; junction bases outside the gene matches: 9. The CDR3 length is 15 residues. CDR1 SGHRS and CDR2 YFSETQ come from the germline V gene. Here the CDR3 reads CASSFGAGGRSEQFF. The CDR3 nucleotides read TGCGCCAGCAGCTTCGGGGCGGGGGGGCGCAGTGAGCAGTTCTTC.

This clone has just a few counts. CDR3 nucleotide sequence: TGTGCCAGCAGTTATTCCACATCCTACGAGCAGTACTTC. Translation gives CASSYSTSYEQYF. The genes are TRBV6-5 and TRBJ2-7, with D uncertain. Germline CDR1 MNHEY, CDR2 SVGAGI. This CDR3 spans 13 amino acids. The ends were cut back, 3 bases at V and 1 base at J, with 7 bases in the middle.

The chain recombines TRBV29-1 with TRBJ1-1; tentatively, D is TRBD1 (5 bases). Per germline, CDR1 SQVTM and CDR2 ANQGSEA. Trimming removed 4 bases from V and 2 bases from J, with 8 bases in between. The CDR3 is 12 residues long. This chain's CDR3 is CSVGQGNTEAFF. CDR3 coding DNA: TGCAGCGTTGGCCAGGGAAACACTGAAGCTTTCTTT.

This clone has a handful of counts. CDR3 DNA sequence: TGTGCCAGCAGTTATGGCGGGGGGGCTCTCGAGCAGTACTTC. Translated, it gives CASSYGGGALEQYF. The gene calls are TRBV6-5 and TRBJ2-7; 9 nucleotides match TRBD2. Germline CDR1 is MNHEY and CDR2 is SVGAGI. Trimming cost V 3 bases and J 6 bases; bases outside gene matches: 6. This CDR3 spans 14 amino acids.

The CDR3 DNA sequence: TGTGCCTGGAGTCCCACTAGCGACTACAATGAGCAGTTCTTC. Translating gives CAWSPTSDYNEQFF. The chain recombines TRBV30 with TRBJ2-1, with TRBD2 matching over 7 bases. V trimming: 2 bases; J trimming: 3 bases; junction bases outside the gene matches: 4. The length of the CDR3 is 14 residues. Germline V gene data show CDR1 as GTSNPN and CDR2 as SVGIG (reference sequence).

This clone was counted a few times. The gene calls are TRBV6-6 and TRBJ1-1, with D perhaps matching TRBD1 (6 bases). Trimming removed 4 bases at V and 3 bases at J, with 15 bases between. This CDR3 spans 15 amino acids. The germline V gene has CDR1 MNHNY and CDR2 SVGAGI (reference sequence). The CDR3 is CASSSVPGGYTEAFF. CDR3 nucleotides: TGTGCCAGCAGTTCCGTGCCTGGGGGCTACACTGAAGCTTTCTTT.

The chain uses TRBV6-5 and TRBJ2-1; D is unresolved. Germline CDR1 reads MNHEY; CDR2 reads SVGAGI. This CDR3 is built from 15 residues. Trimming pared 2 bases from V and 0 bases from J, leaving 8 bases between. The CDR3 nucleotides read TGTGCCAGCAGTTACCAGTTGATCTCCTACAATGAGCAGTTCTTC. The encoded protein is CASSYQLISYNEQFF.

This sequence joins TRBV30 and TRBJ1-5; no definite D call. V was pared by 2 bases and J by 6 bases, with 11 bases between. CDR1 is GTSNPN, CDR2 SVGIG, per germline (reference sequence). This CDR3 has 13 amino acids. The CDR3 region is CAWSHGMGQPQHF. The CDR3 DNA reads TGTGCCTGGAGTCACGGGATGGGTCAGCCCCAGCATTTT.

The chain has TRBV4-1 and TRBJ2-7; possible D gene TRBD2, 5 bases. The length of the CDR3 is 15 residues. Germline CDR1 reads MGHRA; CDR2 reads YSYEKL. V was clipped by 1 base and J by 0 bases, with 10 bases between them. CDR3 DNA: TGCGCCAGCAGCCAAGGACTGGGAGTCTCCTACGAGCAGTACTTC. The encoded protein is CASSQGLGVSYEQYF.